A selection of T cell receptor beta chains follows, all from one sample in a study of blood T cell repertoires in COVID-19. The protocol was immunoSEQ multiplex PCR, while the TCRdb copy is restricted to in-frame clones and leaves out a portion. The table lists 130,000 to 150,000 clones, approximately 85% of them singletons. Sequenced material: peripheral blood. These receptors were collected from an older woman with COVID-19, enrolled during active disease. Each CDR3 is given with its conserved first and last residue. Fields, in order: D gene, V gene, J gene, clone size, CDR3 DNA, CDR3 protein. D genes are given only for firm matches. Clone sizes are given selectively: once, few, many, or a class where the clone is expanded.

TRBD1	TRBV4-1	TRBJ1-3	.	TGCGCCAGCAGCCATCAGCCGGGACAGCGTGGAAACACCATATATTTT	CASSHQPGQRGNTIYF
TRBD1	TRBV18	TRBJ2-7	.	TGTGCCAGCTCACCGACAGGGGTTCACTACGAGCAGTACTTC	CASSPTGVHYEQYF
TRBD1	TRBV15	TRBJ2-2	.	TGTGCCACCAGCCCCCAGGGGGTTGGCGGGGAGCTGTTTTTT	CATSPQGVGGELFF
TRBD2	TRBV9	TRBJ2-7	.	TGTGCCAGCAGCGTAGATCTAGCGGGGACCTACGAGCAGTACTTC	CASSVDLAGTYEQYF
.	TRBV5-4	TRBJ1-2	.	TGTGCCAGCAGCTTCAGGGACATTGGCTACACCTTC	CASSFRDIGYTF
.	TRBV7-9	TRBJ1-3	once	TGTGCCAGCAGCTTAGGGAGCAGGGGCCACAGCTCTGGAAACACCATATATTTT	CASSLGSRGHSSGNTIYF
TRBD1	TRBV2	TRBJ2-3	.	TGTGCCAGCAGTGGCCCTCCGGGACAGGGGACGCAGTATTTT	CASSGPPGQGTQYF
.	TRBV7-9	TRBJ2-3	few	TGTGCCAGCAGCTTTGGCTCCGAGGAAATGGATACGCAGTATTTT	CASSFGSEEMDTQYF
TRBD2	TRBV11-2	TRBJ2-1	few	TGTGCCAGCAGCTTAGCACTAGCGGGGGGGCTGGGTCAGTTCTTC	CASSLALAGGLGQFF
.	TRBV21-1	TRBJ2-7	.	TGTGCCAGCAGCAAAGCGCTAATAGGACAGGGGAACGACGAGCAGTACTTC	CASSKALIGQGNDEQYF
.	TRBV7-9	TRBJ1-2	.	TGTGCCAGCAGCTTAGCAAATAGCGCGGGGGATGGCTACACCTTC	CASSLANSAGDGYTF
TRBD2	TRBV6-4	TRBJ2-3	.	TGTGCCAGCAGTGAGTCTAGCGGGGGGGACGCGACCTTCACAGATACGCAGTATTTT	CASSESSGGDATFTDTQYF
TRBD2	TRBV3-1/TRBV3-2	TRBJ2-1	.	TGTGCCAGCAGCCCTCGACTAGCGGGCGCCTACAATGAGCAGTTCTTC	CASSPRLAGAYNEQFF
.	TRBV15	TRBJ2-2	.	TGTGCCACCAGCAGAGAAAGGCGGATAACGAACACCGGGGAGCTGTTTTTT	CATSRERRITNTGELFF
TRBD1	TRBV27	TRBJ1-2	.	TGTGCCAGCCGAAGACAGGGGATAGTCTATGGCTACACCTTC	CASRRQGIVYGYTF
TRBD1	TRBV5-1	TRBJ2-2	.	TGCGCCAGCAGCTTGGTAAGGGGGCGTTCGACCGGGGAGCTGTTTTTT	CASSLVRGRSTGELFF
TRBD1	TRBV5-1	TRBJ2-3	.	TGCGCCAGCAGCGCCGGACAGGGCCTTGTGGCAGATACGCAGTATTTT	CASSAGQGLVADTQYF
.	TRBV7-9	TRBJ1-1	.	TGTGCCAGCAGCTTCGCGAGGAACACTGAAGCTTTCTTT	CASSFARNTEAFF
.	TRBV30	TRBJ1-2	.	TGTGCCTGGAGTGTATGGGCGGGAGCGGACGGCTACACCTTC	CAWSVWAGADGYTF
TRBD1	TRBV14	TRBJ2-4	.	TGTGCCAGCAGCCAAGAGAGACAGGGGGACATTCAGTACTTC	CASSQERQGDIQYF
.	TRBV3-1/TRBV3-2	TRBJ1-2	.	TGTGCCAGCAGCCAAGGAAGAACAGGGAAAGGGTATGGCTACACCTTC	CASSQGRTGKGYGYTF
TRBD2	TRBV7-9	TRBJ2-1	.	TGTGCCAGCAGCTTACCGGGGGGGCAAGACAATGAGCAGTTCTTC	CASSLPGGQDNEQFF
.	TRBV4-3	TRBJ1-2	.	TGCGCCAGCAGCCAAGATGGGGGGGGACGGTACTATGGCTACACCTTC	CASSQDGGGRYYGYTF
.	TRBV7-8	TRBJ2-3	.	TGTGCCAGCAGCTTACAGCGGGCCCCGGCCACAGATACGCAGTATTTT	CASSLQRAPATDTQYF
.	TRBV18	TRBJ1-1	once	TGTGCCAGCTCACAACTAACAGGGCTCACTGAAGCTTTCTTT	CASSQLTGLTEAFF
TRBD2	TRBV13	TRBJ2-1	.	TGTGCCAGCAGCTTCTTCGGCGGGGGGTCCTACAATGAGCAGTTCTTC	CASSFFGGGSYNEQFF
TRBD1	TRBV6-5	TRBJ2-7	.	TGTGCCAGCACGGGACAGGGTGGGTACGAGCAGTACTTC	CASTGQGGYEQYF
.	TRBV15	TRBJ1-5	.	TGTGCCACCAGCAGAGGGAAGGGGTTCGGAAATCAGCCCCAGCATTTT	CATSRGKGFGNQPQHF
TRBD1	TRBV19	TRBJ1-2	.	TGTGCCAGTAGTATTCTCCCGGGACAGGGATCGGGGTACTATGGCTACACCTTC	CASSILPGQGSGYYGYTF
.	TRBV15	TRBJ1-5	.	TGTGCCACCAGCAGAGGTAACCGGGGAAGCAATCAGCCCCAGCATTTT	CATSRGNRGSNQPQHF
.	TRBV6-5	TRBJ2-4	.	TGTGCCAGCAGGGGATCAGGGGAAAACATTCAGTACTTC	CASRGSGENIQYF
TRBD1	TRBV7-9	TRBJ1-2	.	TGTGCCAGCAGCTTAGAGGACAGGACTGGCTACACCTTC	CASSLEDRTGYTF
TRBD1	TRBV7-3	TRBJ2-2	once	TGTGCCAGCAGCTTCAAGAGATACAGGGGGCTTCCCGGGGAGCTGTTTTTT	CASSFKRYRGLPGELFF